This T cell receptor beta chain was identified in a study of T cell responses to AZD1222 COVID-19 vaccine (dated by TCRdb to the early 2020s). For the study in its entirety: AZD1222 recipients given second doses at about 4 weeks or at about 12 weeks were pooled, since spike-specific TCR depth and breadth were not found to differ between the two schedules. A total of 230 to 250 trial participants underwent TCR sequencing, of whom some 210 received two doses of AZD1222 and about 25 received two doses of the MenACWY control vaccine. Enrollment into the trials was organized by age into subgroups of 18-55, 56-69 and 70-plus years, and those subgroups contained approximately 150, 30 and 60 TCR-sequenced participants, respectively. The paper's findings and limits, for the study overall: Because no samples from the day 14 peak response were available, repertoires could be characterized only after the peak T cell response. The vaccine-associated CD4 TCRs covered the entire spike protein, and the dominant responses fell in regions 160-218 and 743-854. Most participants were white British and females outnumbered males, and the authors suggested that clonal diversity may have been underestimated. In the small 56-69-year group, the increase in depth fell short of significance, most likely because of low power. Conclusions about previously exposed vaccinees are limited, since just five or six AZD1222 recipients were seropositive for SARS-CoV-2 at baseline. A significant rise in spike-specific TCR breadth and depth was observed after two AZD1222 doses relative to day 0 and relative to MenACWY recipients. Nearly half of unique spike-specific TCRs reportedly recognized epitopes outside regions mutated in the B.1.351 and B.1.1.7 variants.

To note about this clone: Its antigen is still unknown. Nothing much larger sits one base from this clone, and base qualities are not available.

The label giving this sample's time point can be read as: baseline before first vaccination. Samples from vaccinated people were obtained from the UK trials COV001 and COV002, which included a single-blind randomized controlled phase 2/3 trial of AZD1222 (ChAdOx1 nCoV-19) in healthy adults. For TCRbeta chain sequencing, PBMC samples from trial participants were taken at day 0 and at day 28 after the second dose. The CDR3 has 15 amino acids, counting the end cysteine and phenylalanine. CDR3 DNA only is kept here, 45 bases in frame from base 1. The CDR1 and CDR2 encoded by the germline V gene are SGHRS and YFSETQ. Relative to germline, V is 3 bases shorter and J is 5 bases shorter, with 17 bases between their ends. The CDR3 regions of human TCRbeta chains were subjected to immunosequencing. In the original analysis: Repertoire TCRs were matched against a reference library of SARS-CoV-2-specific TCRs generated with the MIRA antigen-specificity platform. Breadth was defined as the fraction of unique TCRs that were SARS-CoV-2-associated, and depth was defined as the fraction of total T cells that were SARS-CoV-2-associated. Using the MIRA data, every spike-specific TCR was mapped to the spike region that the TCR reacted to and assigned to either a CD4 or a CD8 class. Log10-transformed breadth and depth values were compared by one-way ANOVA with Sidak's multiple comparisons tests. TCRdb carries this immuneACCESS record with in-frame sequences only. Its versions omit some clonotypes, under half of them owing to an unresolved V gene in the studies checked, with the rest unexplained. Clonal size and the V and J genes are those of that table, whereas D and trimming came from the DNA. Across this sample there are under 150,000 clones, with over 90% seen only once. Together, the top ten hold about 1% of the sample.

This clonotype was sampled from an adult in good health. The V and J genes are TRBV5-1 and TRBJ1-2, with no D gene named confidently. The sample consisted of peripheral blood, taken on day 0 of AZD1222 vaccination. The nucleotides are TGCGCCAGCAGCTCCGACGGGAGGCAATCTTATGGCTACACCTTC. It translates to CASSSDGRQSYGYTF.